Each of the 23 T cell receptor beta chains below was sequenced from the same sample in a study of PD-1 blockade in mismatch repair-deficient tumors. Profiling relied on immunoSEQ multiplex PCR, and the TCRdb table lists in-frame clones only, not all of them. The top ten clones hold roughly 4.5% of a sample with roughly 120,000 clones, 60% to 85% of them seen once. The sequencing used peripheral blood, collected approximately 64 weeks after starting pembrolizumab. Receptor source: an adult with mismatch repair-deficient cancer.

The chain employs TRBV29-1 and TRBJ2-1; TRBD2 matches at 9 bases. CDR1 SQVTM and CDR2 ANQGSEA come from the germline V gene. V trimming: 5 bases; J trimming: 3 bases; junction bases outside the gene matches: 8. The CDR3 has 15 residues. CDR3 nucleotide sequence: TGCAGCGTTTTGGGGCCTAGCGGGGTCTACAATGAGCAGTTCTTC. Translated, it gives CSVLGPSGVYNEQFF.

The chain joins TRBV7-9 to TRBJ2-1, with 7 nucleotides matching TRBD2. The germline V gene encodes CDR1 SEHNR and CDR2 FQNEAQ (reference sequence). The junction had 4 bases not matched to a gene; V was cut back by 4 bases and J by 1 base. The CDR3 covers 15 residues. The CDR3 sequence: CASSSGEGSYNEQFF. As DNA, the CDR3 is TGTGCCAGCAGCTCGGGGGAGGGATCCTACAATGAGCAGTTCTTC. Combining the CDR3 with reference TRBV7-9 and TRBJ2-1 gives the whole variable domain DTGVSQNPRHKITKRGQNVTFRCDPISEHNRLYWYRQTLGQGPEFLTYFQNEAQLEKSRLLSDRFSAERPKGSFSTLEIQRTEQGDSAMYLCASSSGEGSYNEQFFGPGTRLTVL.

V usage is TRBV27 and J usage is TRBJ2-3, with 10 bases fitting TRBD2. Trimming cost V 5 bases and J 6 bases; bases outside gene matches: 8. The CDR3 length is 15 residues. Germline V gives CDR1 MNHEY, CDR2 SMNVEV (reference sequence). CDR3 sequence: CASSPRGLARDTQYF. The CDR3 nucleotides read TGTGCCAGCAGTCCCCGGGGACTAGCGAGGGATACGCAGTATTTT.

The chain carries TRBV5-8 and TRBJ2-7; no reliable D call. V was shortened by 2 bases and J by 3 bases, with 6 bases between the two germline ends. The CDR3 has 12 residues. CDR1 and CDR2 from the germline V gene are SGHTS and YDEGEE. DNA for the CDR3: TGTGCCAGCAGCTTTGCGGTCTACGAGCAGTACTTC. Amino acids: CASSFAVYEQYF.

V gene TRBV6-4 combines with J gene TRBJ1-5; D is perhaps TRBD1 (5 bases). CDR1 is MRHNA, CDR2 SNTAGT, per germline. The CDR3 is made up of 20 amino acids. The V end lost 0 bases, the J end lost 3 bases, and 24 bases lay between the germline ends. The CDR3 loop is CASSDSWFFERGRFNQPQHF. The CDR3 DNA sequence: TGTGCCAGCAGTGACTCGTGGTTTTTCGAGAGGGGAAGATTCAATCAGCCCCAGCATTTT.

The rearrangement joins TRBV9 to TRBJ1-5, with 8 bases that match TRBD1. In germline, CDR1 is SGDLS, CDR2 YYNGEE. The CDR3 is made up of 14 amino acids. Trimming took 4 bases from V and 6 from J; bases not matched to a gene: 6. For the CDR3, the DNA is TGTGCCAGCAGCCCCGGACAGGGCTTTCAGCCCCAGCATTTT. It codes for CASSPGQGFQPQHF.

V usage is TRBV11-2 and J usage is TRBJ2-7, with 11 bases lining up with TRBD2. Germline V CDR1 and CDR2: SGHAT, FQNNGV. V dropped 4 bases and J dropped 5; count of bases not matched to a gene: 19. The CDR3 has 19 amino acids. CDR3 sequence (DNA): TGTGCCAGCAGCTCACCGATTACTAGCGGGAGCCCCTCGAGAGACGAGCAGTACTTC. Translating gives CASSSPITSGSPSRDEQYF.

The CDR3 DNA reads as TGTGCCAGCAGCCCGACAGGGATGCTTGAAAAACTGTTTTTT. Its protein is CASSPTGMLEKLFF. The V and J genes are TRBV5-6 and TRBJ1-4; TRBD1 aligns across 7 bases. Losses at the gene ends were 4 bases for V and 7 bases for J; bases not matched to a gene: 7. Per the germline V gene, CDR1 is SGHDT and CDR2 is YYEEEE. This CDR3 region has 14 residues.

This clone was seen just once. At one end, the junction sequence differs from germline, possibly due to a read error. V gene TRBV7-7 combines with J gene TRBJ2-1; possibly TRBD2 for D (7 bases). This CDR3 is 15 amino acids long. CDR1 is SSHAT and CDR2 is FNYEAQ in the germline V gene (reference sequence). The CDR3 nucleotides read TGTGCTAGCAGCTTAGGGGGGGGGTTGCGCCGTGAGCAGTTCTTC. Translation: CASSLGGGLRREQFF. The full variable domain, in which reference TRBV7-7 and TRBJ2-1 provide the parts outside the CDR3, is GAGVSQSPRYKVTKRGQDVTLRCDPISSHATLYWYQQALGQGPEFLTYFNYEAQPDKSGLPSDRFSAERPEGSISTLTIQRTEQRDSAMYRCASSLGGGLRREQFFGPGTRLTVL.

This clone was counted ten times or more. The chain is built from TRBV4-1 and TRBJ2-1; TRBD2 agrees at 13 bases. J was trimmed by 8 bases and V by 0 bases; bases with no gene match: 1. CDR1 and CDR2 (germline): MGHRA, YSYEKL. The CDR3 sequence is 15 residues long. CDR3 sequence reads: CASSQELAGGYEQFF. The CDR3 bases are TGCGCCAGCAGCCAAGAACTAGCGGGAGGGTATGAGCAGTTCTTC.

This clone has more than one count but fewer than ten. This chain links TRBV9 with TRBJ2-7; 11 nucleotides agree with TRBD2. There are 16 residues in the CDR3. The J segment lost 7 bases and the V segment lost 0 bases, leaving 9 bases of the junction unmatched. Germline loops: CDR1 SGDLS, CDR2 YYNGEE. Written as DNA, the CDR3 is TGTGCCAGCAGCGTAGGTCAGAGACTAGCGGGAAGGGAGCAGTACTTC. Translating it yields CASSVGQRLAGREQYF.

The chain uses TRBV6-5 and TRBJ1-1, with D unclear. Germline V gives CDR1 MNHEY, CDR2 SVGAGI. CDR3 size: 9 residues. The V and J ends lost 6 bases and 12 bases respectively, with 8 bases between them. Written as DNA, the CDR3 is TGTGCCAGCAGCGAAGGGTCTTTCTTT. Its protein product is CASSEGSFF.

The J gene is TRBJ1-1, the V gene TRBV15; D perhaps matches TRBD1 (5 bases). The CDR3 sequence is 15 residues long. V was cut by 0 bases and J by 5 bases, with 13 bases left in between. Germline V CDR1 and CDR2: LNHNV, YYDKDF (reference sequence). The CDR3 reads CATSRENRGRTEAFF. DNA of the CDR3: TGTGCCACCAGCAGAGAGAACCGGGGGAGGACTGAAGCTTTCTTT.

The J gene is TRBJ1-1, the V gene TRBV29-1, with D tentatively TRBD1 (6 bases). CDR1 is SQVTM and CDR2 is ANQGSEA in the germline V gene. V shed 4 bases and J shed 0 bases, with 9 bases lying between them. The CDR3 contains 13 residues. CDR3 in amino acids: CSVGGTLNTEAFF. In DNA form, the CDR3 reads TGCAGCGTTGGGGGGACACTGAACACTGAAGCTTTCTTT. Complete variable domain (other parts from reference TRBV29-1 and TRBJ1-1): SAVISQKPSRDICQRGTSLTIQCQVDSQVTMMFWYRQQPGQSLTLIATANQGSEATYESGFVIDKFPISRPNLTFSTLTVSNMSPEDSSIYLCSVGGTLNTEAFFGQGTRLTVV.

CDR3 DNA: TGCGCCAGCAGCCATGTGGGGGGGGAGAATGAGCAGTTCTTC. Its translation is CASSHVGGENEQFF. V gene TRBV4-3 combines with J gene TRBJ2-1, with 7 positions matching TRBD2. Germline trimming cut 3 bases from V and 7 bases from J; bases unmatched to any gene: 6. There are 14 residues in the CDR3. From germline, CDR1 is LGHNA and CDR2 YSLEER.

The chain is built from TRBV29-1 and TRBJ2-2, with a possible D match to TRBD2 (5 bases). The germline gives CDR1 SQVTM, CDR2 ANQGSEA. V was clipped by 3 bases and J by 2 bases, with 10 bases between them. The CDR3 sequence is 14 residues long. The CDR3 DNA follows: TGCAGCGTTGAGGAGCTAGCAAACACCGGGGAGCTGTTTTTT. Protein sequence: CSVEELANTGELFF.

The chain is built from TRBV10-2 and TRBJ2-7; 10 bases map to TRBD2. Trimming cost V 6 bases and J 7 bases; bases outside gene matches: 12. In germline, CDR1 is WSHSY, CDR2 SAAADI. The CDR3 is 15 residues long. Here the CDR3 reads CASSAGGFSGREQYF. CDR3 DNA: TGCGCCAGCAGCGCAGGGGGCTTTAGCGGGAGGGAGCAGTACTTC.

The chain joins TRBV7-6 to TRBJ2-5, with D perhaps TRBD2 (6 bases). Trimming removed 2 bases at V and 3 bases at J, with 10 bases between. The germline V gene encodes CDR1 SGHVS and CDR2 FNYEAQ. CDR3 size: 14 residues. CDR3 residues: CASSLTGGEETQYF. The DNA of the CDR3 is TGTGCCAGCAGCTTAACTGGCGGGGAAGAGACCCAGTACTTC.

The chain couples TRBV18 to TRBJ2-7; TRBD1 matches at 8 bases. Trimming took 6 bases from V and 4 from J; bases not matched to a gene: 8. This CDR3 is built from 14 residues. The V gene's germline CDR1 is KGHSH and CDR2 LQKENI. CDR3 sequence reads: CASSPGQVRYEQYF. CDR3 nucleotides: TGTGCCAGCTCGCCGGGACAGGTACGGTACGAGCAGTACTTC.

The rearrangement joins TRBV7-3 to TRBJ2-2; 9 nucleotides line up with TRBD2. The V segment lost 5 bases and the J segment 0 bases; nucleotides outside the gene matches: 13. The CDR3 is 19 residues long. CDR1 SGHTA and CDR2 FQGTGA come from the germline V gene. The CDR3 DNA reads TGTGCCAGCAGCCCCTTAGCGGGAGCGCCGCCTCCGAACACCGGGGAGCTGTTTTTT. Residues: CASSPLAGAPPPNTGELFF.

Ten or more counts support this clone. The chain employs TRBV29-1 and TRBJ1-1, with a weak D call TRBD1 (6 bases). The germline V gene encodes CDR1 SQVTM and CDR2 ANQGSEA. The CDR3 has 13 amino acids. V lost 4 bases, J lost 1 base, and 10 bases lay in between. CDR3 nucleotide sequence: TGCAGCGTTGCTGGCAGGGGGAACACTGAAGCTTTCTTT. The encoded protein is CSVAGRGNTEAFF.

This chain connects TRBV14 to TRBJ2-7; 14 bases agree with TRBD2. This CDR3 has 17 amino acids. Losses at the gene ends were 4 bases for V and 3 bases for J; bases not matched to a gene: 8. Germline lookup yields CDR1 SGHDN and CDR2 FVKESK. CDR3 coding DNA: TGTGCCAGCAGCCGGGGGACTAGCGGGAGTGGAAACTACGAGCAGTACTTC. The encoded protein is CASSRGTSGSGNYEQYF.

The chain is built from TRBV5-1 and TRBJ2-1, with TRBD2 matching over 8 bases. The CDR3 has 17 residues. The junction had 13 bases not matched to a gene; V was cut back by 0 bases and J by 8 bases. Germline-derived CDR1 and CDR2 are SGHRS and YFSETQ. CDR3 nucleotides: TGCGCCAGCAGCTTGGGCCTTAGGGCGGGAGGTGGTTATGAGCAGTTCTTC. It translates to CASSLGLRAGGGYEQFF.